This TCR beta chain was documented in a study of T cells in Graves' hyperthyroidism and ophthalmopathy. Broader study findings: Blood samples included most of the expanded thyroid clonotypes exceeding 0.001. Ophthalmopathy was told apart from stable hyperthyroidism by a 13 V-J model.

In germline, CDR1 is MNHEY, CDR2 SVGEGT. This CDR3 contains 14 residues. Trimming cost V 5 bases and J 7 bases; bases outside gene matches: 5. On this clonotype: Its target is not known.

Amplified TCR beta CDR3 regions derived from RNA transcripts. First-round RT-PCR with HTBI primers amplified the TCR CDR3 region. TCRdb re-analysed the multiplex PCR reads in MiXCR, keeping a single row per CDR3 protein. The sample consists of 400,000 to 600,000 distinct CDR3 sequences, about 16% of them appearing once. This chain connects TRBV6-2 or TRBV6-3 to TRBJ2-1, with 10 bases that match TRBD2. This clonotype was sampled from a young woman with Graves' ophthalmopathy. Sequencing was carried out using blood. CDR3 bases: TGTGCCAGCAGTCGACTAGCGGGTACAAATGAGCAGTTCTTC. This codes for CASSRLAGTNEQFF.